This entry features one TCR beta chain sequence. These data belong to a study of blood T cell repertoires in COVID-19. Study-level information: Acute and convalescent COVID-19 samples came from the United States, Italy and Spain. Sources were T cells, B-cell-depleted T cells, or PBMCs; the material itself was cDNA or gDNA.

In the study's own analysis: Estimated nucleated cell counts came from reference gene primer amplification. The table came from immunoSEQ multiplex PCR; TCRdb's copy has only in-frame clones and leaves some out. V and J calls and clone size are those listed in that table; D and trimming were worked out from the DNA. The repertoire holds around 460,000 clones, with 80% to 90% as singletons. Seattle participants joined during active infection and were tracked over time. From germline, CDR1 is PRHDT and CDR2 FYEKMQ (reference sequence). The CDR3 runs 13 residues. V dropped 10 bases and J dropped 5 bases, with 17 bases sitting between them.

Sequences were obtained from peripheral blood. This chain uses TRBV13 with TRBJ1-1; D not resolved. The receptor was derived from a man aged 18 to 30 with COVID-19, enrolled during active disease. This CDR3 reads CATDAGEVTEAFF. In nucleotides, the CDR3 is TGTGCCACCGATGCCGGTGAGGTGACTGAAGCTTTCTTT.